This T cell receptor (beta chain) was recorded in a study of OX40 agonist ivuxolimab in advanced cancers. Overall study context: Those treated in dose escalation had hepatocellular carcinoma, melanoma, renal cell cancer or head and neck cancer.

Only in-frame clones appear in the TCRdb table, and some are missing; sequencing was by immunoSEQ multiplex PCR. Of roughly 20,000 clones in the sample, roughly 72% are singletons; the top ten hold roughly 22%. The germline V gene encodes CDR1 LNHDA and CDR2 SQIVND (reference sequence). This CDR3 has 15 residues. Trimming removed 4 bases from V and 7 bases from J, with 17 bases in between. Study results and limitations: Dose levels from 0.1 to 3.0 mg/kg saw CD4+ and CD8+ blood T cells expand clonally by week 6. The average count of expanded clones was higher among CD8+ T cells than among CD4+. Partial responders receiving 0.1-3.0 mg/kg showed among the lowest clonal expansion.

Comment on this clone: Its matching antigen is unknown.

The V and J genes are TRBV19 and TRBJ2-1; TRBD1 is a possible D gene (6 bases). The receptor was isolated from an adult with an advanced solid tumor such as melanoma, head and neck, liver or kidney cancer. The source material was CD4+ or CD8+ T cells sorted from blood, sampled in a trial of the OX40 agonist ivuxolimab. The CDR3 region has the DNA TGTGCCAGTAGTACCGGGACACCGACCTTGAATGAGCAGTTCTTC. Translated: CASSTGTPTLNEQFF.